The subject of this entry is one T cell receptor (beta chain). The assay was immunoSEQ multiplex PCR, and TCRdb's table has in-frame clones only and misses some. The sample records 200,000 to 300,000 clones, about 79% being singletons. These data originate in a study of blood T cell repertoires in COVID-19. The sequencing input was peripheral blood. The clonotype comes from a man aged 35-49 years who had recovered from COVID-19.

The CDR3 sequence is CASSHVVAGSSYNEQFF. CDR3 DNA: TGTGCCAGCAGCCACGTCGTCGCGGGGAGCTCCTACAATGAGCAGTTCTTC. The chain carries TRBV6-2 or TRBV6-3 and TRBJ2-1, with D perhaps TRBD2 (6 bases). Trimming left V 6 bases short and J 0 bases short, with 18 bases between. The length of the CDR3 is 17 residues. CDR1 and CDR2 (germline): MNHEY, SVGEGT.